This T cell receptor beta chain was identified in a study of T cell repertoires in cytomegalovirus infection. The CDR3 is 15 amino acids. V dropped 4 bases and J dropped 1 base, with 11 bases sitting between them. The germline V gene encodes CDR1 SEHNR and CDR2 FQNEAQ (reference sequence). This clonotype came up many times. Antigen: not known. Study-wide results and limits: Frequencies of public TCR beta families were cumulated, and this identified carriers of CMV plus the relevant HLA.

TCRdb analysed the reads with MiXCR anew, one entry per CDR3 protein. This sample has under 300,000 distinct CDR3 sequences; around 15% occur once, and the top ten carry around half. Sequencing was carried out using CD8+ T cells from PBMCs. This clonotype was obtained from a human donor in good health (CMV status not recorded). Some clones in this sample may be carry-over from other donors' samples. The chain has TRBV7-9 and TRBJ1-3; D remains unclear. The CDR3: CASSSATVSGNTIYF. In nucleotides, the CDR3 is TGTGCCAGCAGCTCCGCTACAGTTTCTGGAAACACCATATATTTT.